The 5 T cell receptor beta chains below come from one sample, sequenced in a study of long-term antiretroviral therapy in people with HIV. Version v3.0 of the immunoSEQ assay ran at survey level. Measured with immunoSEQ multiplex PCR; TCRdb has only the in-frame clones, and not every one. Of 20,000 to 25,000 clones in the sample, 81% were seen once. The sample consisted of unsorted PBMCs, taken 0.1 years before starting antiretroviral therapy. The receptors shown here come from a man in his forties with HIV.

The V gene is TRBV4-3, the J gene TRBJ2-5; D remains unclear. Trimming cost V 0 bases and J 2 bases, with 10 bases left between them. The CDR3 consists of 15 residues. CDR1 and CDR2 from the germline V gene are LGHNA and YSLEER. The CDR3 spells CASSQDRLGQETQYF. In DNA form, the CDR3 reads TGCGCCAGCAGCCAAGATAGACTTGGTCAAGAGACCCAGTACTTC.

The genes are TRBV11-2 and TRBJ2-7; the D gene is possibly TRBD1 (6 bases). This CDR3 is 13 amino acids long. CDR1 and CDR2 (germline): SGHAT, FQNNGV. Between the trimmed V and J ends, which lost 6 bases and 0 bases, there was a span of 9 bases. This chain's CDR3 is CASSYRVSYEQYF. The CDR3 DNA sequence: TGTGCCAGCAGTTACAGGGTCTCCTACGAGCAGTACTTC.

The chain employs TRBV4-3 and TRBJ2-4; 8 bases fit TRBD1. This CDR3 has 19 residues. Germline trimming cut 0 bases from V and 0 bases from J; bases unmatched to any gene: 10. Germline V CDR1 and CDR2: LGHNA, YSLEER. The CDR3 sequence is CASSQDLAGGSLAKNIQYF. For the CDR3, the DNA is TGCGCCAGCAGCCAAGATTTGGCAGGGGGCTCTCTAGCCAAAAACATTCAGTACTTC.

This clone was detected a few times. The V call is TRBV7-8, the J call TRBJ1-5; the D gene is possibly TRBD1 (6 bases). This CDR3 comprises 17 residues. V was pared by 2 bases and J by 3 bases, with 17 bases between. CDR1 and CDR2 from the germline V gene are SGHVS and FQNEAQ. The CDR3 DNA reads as TGTGCCAGCAGCTTAACCCCGCGCGGGGGCAACAATCAGCCCCAGCATTTT. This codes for CASSLTPRGGNNQPQHF. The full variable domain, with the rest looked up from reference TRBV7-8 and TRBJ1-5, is GAGVSQSPRYKVAKRGQDVALRCDPISGHVSLFWYQQALGQGPEFLTYFQNEAQLDKSGLPSDRFFAERPEGSVSTLKIQRTQQEDSAVYLCASSLTPRGGNNQPQHFGDGTRLSIL.

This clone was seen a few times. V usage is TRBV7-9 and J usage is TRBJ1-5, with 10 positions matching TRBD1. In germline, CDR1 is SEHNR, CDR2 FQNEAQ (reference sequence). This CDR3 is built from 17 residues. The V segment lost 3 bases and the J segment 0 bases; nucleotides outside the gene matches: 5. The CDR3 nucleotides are TGTGCCAGCAGCTTCCTAAGGGACAGGGGTAGCAATCAGCCCCAGCATTTT. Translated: CASSFLRDRGSNQPQHF. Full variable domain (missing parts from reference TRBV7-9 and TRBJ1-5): DTGVSQNPRHKITKRGQNVTFRCDPISEHNRLYWYRQTLGQGPEFLTYFQNEAQLEKSRLLSDRFSAERPKGSFSTLEIQRTEQGDSAMYLCASSFLRDRGSNQPQHFGDGTRLSIL.